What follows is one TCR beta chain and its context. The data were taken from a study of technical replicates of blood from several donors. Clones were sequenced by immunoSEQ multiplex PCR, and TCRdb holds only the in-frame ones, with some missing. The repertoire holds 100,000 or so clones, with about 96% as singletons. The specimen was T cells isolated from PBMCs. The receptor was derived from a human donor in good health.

The CDR3 region is CASSRRSYNEQFF. The CDR3 DNA sequence: TGTGCCAGCAGTAGGCGGTCCTACAATGAGCAGTTCTTC. The rearrangement uses TRBV6-1 and TRBJ2-1; D gene ambiguous. Germline V gene lookup returns CDR1 MNHNS and CDR2 SASEGT. The CDR3 sequence is 13 residues long. V was clipped by 5 bases and J by 1 base, with 6 bases between them.